The next 3 T cell receptor beta chains were all read from a single sample in a study of T cells in Graves' hyperthyroidism and ophthalmopathy. The TCR beta CDR3 regions underwent amplification using RNA transcripts as the source. With the HTBI primer set, the TCR CDR3 went through a first round of RT-PCR. Each CDR3 protein is one row after TCRdb ran MiXCR on the multiplex PCR reads. The sample lists under 250,000 distinct CDR3 sequences, around 16% occurring once. What was sequenced was blood. Receptors originate from a woman aged 45-60 years with Graves' hyperthyroidism.

As for this clonotype: Being one base from a much bigger clone, this may be a read error. The chain uses TRBV27 and TRBJ2-7; D is perhaps TRBD1 or TRBD2 (6 bases each). Matching the DNA end better, TRBJ2-1 makes the J call doubtful. Germline assignment: CDR1 MNHEY and CDR2 SMNVEV (reference sequence). The CDR3 has 13 amino acids. CDR3 nucleotide sequence: TGTGCCAGCAGGGAGGGACATGACTACGAGCAGTTCTTC. Translation: CASREGHDYEQFF.

With regard to this clonotype: A clone one base away is much larger, so this may be a read error. This chain joins TRBV30 and TRBJ2-1; weak D call: TRBD2 (6 bases). The better agreement between TRBJ2-7 and the DNA end casts doubt on the J call. CDR1 and CDR2 (germline): GTSNPN, SVGIG (reference sequence). CDR3 length: 16 amino acids. The CDR3 sequence is CAWSVGGKGRNNEQYF. As DNA, the CDR3 is TGTGCCTGGAGTGTGGGGGGAAAGGGTCGGAACAATGAGCAGTACTTC.

This clonotype came up many times. The CDR3 region has the DNA TGTGCCAGCAGTCCTGACTGGCGCACCCTTAATTCACCCCTCCACTTT. It yields the protein CASSPDWRTLNSPLHF. The V call is TRBV27, the J call TRBJ1-6; D ambiguous. The length of the CDR3 is 16 residues. Trimming shortened V by 5 bases and J by 6 bases, and 17 bases separated the two germline ends. Per the germline V gene, CDR1 is MNHEY and CDR2 is SMNVEV (reference sequence).